This T cell receptor (beta chain) appears in the sequencing data of a study of T cells in Graves' hyperthyroidism and ophthalmopathy. Findings and caveats of the study: Peripheral blood also featured most of the thyroid clonotypes expanded above 0.001.

This CDR3 has 15 amino acids. Trimming removed 1 base from V and 0 bases from J, with 10 bases in between. CDR1 SGDLS and CDR2 YYNGEE come from the germline V gene. Amplification targeted TCR beta CDR3 regions from RNA transcripts. Carried out on the TCR CDR3, a first-round RT-PCR used the HTBI primer set. TCRdb processed the multiplex PCR reads anew with MiXCR; each CDR3 protein has one entry. The sample shows about 640,000 distinct CDR3 sequences, less than 25% of them seen only once. This clonotype has more than one count but fewer than ten. The antigen is unknown. This sequence originates from a man aged 25-40 years with Graves' ophthalmopathy. The J gene is TRBJ2-5, the V gene TRBV9, with D possibly TRBD1 on 5 matching bases. Input material: blood. For the CDR3, the DNA is TGTGCCAGCAGCGTAAGGGGATTAGACCAAGAGACCCAGTACTTC. Its translation: CASSVRGLDQETQYF.